These 26 T cell receptor beta chains were all obtained from the same sample, sequenced in a study of TIL therapy for anti-PD-1-resistant metastatic lung cancer. The immunoSEQ assay was v3. Data came from immunoSEQ multiplex PCR; TCRdb stores just in-frame clones and leaves some out. The top ten hold approximately 7% of the sample, which has tens of thousands of clones, 69% seen once. The sample's time point: pre-treatment sample, taken before nivolumab and TIL therapy. This specimen was blood, taken at baseline. These TCRs come from a person between 25 and 80 years old with non-small cell lung cancer.

The chain has TRBV5-1 and TRBJ2-2; D not resolved. The CDR3 runs 15 residues. Germline CDR1 and CDR2: SGHRS and YFSETQ. The V end lost 4 bases, the J end lost 7 bases, and 17 bases lay between the germline ends. In DNA form, the CDR3 reads TGCGCCAGCAGCCCCCAACCGTCCCCCAGCGGGGAGCTGTTTTTT. Protein product: CASSPQPSPSGELFF.

This chain joins TRBV6-6 and TRBJ2-5; D perhaps matches TRBD2 (6 bases). Germline V gene sequence: CDR1 MNHNY, CDR2 SVGAGI (reference sequence). This CDR3 has 11 residues. V dropped 11 bases and J dropped 4 bases, with 11 bases sitting between them. The CDR3 nucleotides are TGTGCCGCGGAGGGAGGAGAGACCCAGTACTTC. As protein: CAAEGGETQYF.

The J gene is TRBJ1-3, the V gene TRBV28, with a possible D match to TRBD1 (5 bases). CDR1 is MDHEN and CDR2 is SYDVKM in the germline V gene. This CDR3 is 15 amino acids long. Between the trimmed V and J ends, which lost 2 bases and 0 bases, there was a span of 8 bases. CDR3 sequence: CASSLVQGSGNTIYF. The DNA for the CDR3 is TGTGCCAGCAGTTTAGTGCAGGGCTCTGGAAACACCATATATTTT.

This rearrangement joins TRBV5-1 to TRBJ2-1; D is uncertain. The CDR3 is made up of 12 amino acids. The V end lost 7 bases, the J end lost 4 bases, and 9 bases lay between the germline ends. CDR1 and CDR2 from the germline V gene are SGHRS and YFSETQ. CDR3 protein: CASSNVYNEQFF. The CDR3 nucleotides read TGCGCCAGCTCTAACGTATACAATGAGCAGTTCTTC.

A few counts support this clone. This sequence joins TRBV9 and TRBJ1-4; 10 nucleotides match TRBD1. Germline CDR1 and CDR2: SGDLS and YYNGEE. The junction had 12 bases not matched to a gene; V was cut back by 3 bases and J by 7 bases. CDR3 length: 17 residues. The CDR3 loop is CASSARDRGEGREKLFF. CDR3 nucleotide sequence: TGTGCCAGCAGCGCCAGGGACAGGGGTGAGGGACGTGAAAAACTGTTTTTT.

This chain links TRBV2 with TRBJ1-2; D not resolved. Germline V gene lookup returns CDR1 SNHLY and CDR2 FYNNEI. The CDR3 sequence is 18 residues long. Trimming stripped 0 bases from V and 5 bases from J, with 22 bases between. The CDR3 sequence is CASSEALPSVSYFYGYTF. DNA for the CDR3: TGTGCCAGCAGTGAAGCGCTTCCCAGTGTCTCCTACTTTTATGGCTACACCTTC.

CDR3 region: CASSLVSRAYEQYF. The DNA of the CDR3 is TGTGCCAGCAGTTTGGTGTCGAGGGCCTACGAGCAGTACTTC. The rearrangement joins TRBV27 to TRBJ2-7; perhaps TRBD2 as D (5 bases). V lost 3 bases, J lost 2 bases, and 11 bases lay in between. The V gene's germline CDR1 is MNHEY and CDR2 SMNVEV (reference sequence). CDR3 length equals 14 residues.

This clone was detected a few times. V and J are TRBV5-6 and TRBJ1-1, with D unresolved. CDR1 SGHDT and CDR2 YYEEEE come from the germline V gene. Trimming shortened V by 0 bases and J by 7 bases, and 4 bases separated the two germline ends. The CDR3 length is 11 residues. The CDR3, as DNA: TGTGCCAGCAGCTTGGACAGTGAAGCTTTCTTT. It specifies CASSLDSEAFF. Based on the CDR3 plus reference TRBV5-6 and TRBJ1-1, the full variable domain is DAGVTQSPTHLIKTRGQQVTLRCSPKSGHDTVSWYQQALGQGPQFIFQYYEEEERQRGNFPDRFSGHQFPNYSSELNVNALLLGDSALYLCASSLDSEAFFGQGTRLTVV.

This clone was picked up one time. J is TRBJ2-7 and V is TRBV27; D call uncertain. V lost 3 bases, J lost 2 bases, and 14 bases lay in between. The CDR3 extends over 15 amino acids. Germline V lookup: CDR1 MNHEY, CDR2 SMNVEV (reference sequence). Written as DNA, the CDR3 is TGTGCCAGCAGTTTTAGCTCAGGTGAAACCTACGAGCAGTACTTC. This gives the protein CASSFSSGETYEQYF.

This clone was seen a handful of times. The chain links TRBV2 to TRBJ1-5, with D unclear. This CDR3 region has 14 residues. Germline CDR1 reads SNHLY; CDR2 reads FYNNEI. V lost 4 bases, J lost 3 bases, and 10 bases lay in between. CDR3 residues: CASSVEALNQPQHF. The CDR3 nucleotides are TGTGCCAGCAGTGTGGAGGCTCTCAATCAGCCCCAGCATTTT.

The V call is TRBV10-3, the J call TRBJ1-2; D unclear. CDR3 length equals 14 residues. Germline V CDR1 and CDR2: ENHRY, SYGVKD. Trimming took off 7 bases at V and 4 bases at J, with 16 bases between the two ends. The DNA for the CDR3 is TGTGCCATCACCCCCGGGATGGCCTTCTATGGCTACACCTTC. Translated, it gives CAITPGMAFYGYTF.

This chain connects TRBV19 to TRBJ1-3; no clear D gene. The germline V and J ends were trimmed by 1 base and 3 bases, with 7 bases remaining between them. CDR1 LNHDA and CDR2 SQIVND come from the germline V gene (reference sequence). The CDR3 consists of 14 residues. CDR3 sequence (DNA): TGTGCCAGTAGTATAGTAGGCGGTGGAAACACCATATATTTT. This encodes CASSIVGGGNTIYF.

This clone was seen a few times. The rearrangement uses TRBV7-2 and TRBJ1-1, with unresolved D. Trimming stripped 4 bases from V and 8 bases from J, with 11 bases between. CDR1 and CDR2 (germline): SGHTA, FQGNSA. There are 12 residues in the CDR3. This chain's CDR3 is CASSYQSGEAFF. Here the CDR3 DNA reads TGTGCCAGCAGCTATCAGTCGGGGGAAGCTTTCTTT.

There are a few counts of this clone. The V call is TRBV5-1, the J call TRBJ1-1, with TRBD1 as a possible D gene (5 bases). The germline V gene encodes CDR1 SGHRS and CDR2 YFSETQ. The CDR3 length is 15 residues. V shed 0 bases and J shed 3 bases, with 12 bases lying between them. The CDR3 DNA is TGCGCCAGCAGCTTGGATACCCAAGGGGACACTGAAGCTTTCTTT. This translates into CASSLDTQGDTEAFF.

The chain combines TRBV7-6 with TRBJ2-7; D is perhaps TRBD1 (5 bases). V was pared by 4 bases and J by 3 bases, with 13 bases between. This CDR3 region has 14 residues. Germline CDR1 is SGHVS and CDR2 is FNYEAQ. CDR3 amino acids: CASSYSGPGYEQYF. The CDR3 nucleotides read TGTGCCAGCAGCTACTCAGGGCCAGGCTACGAGCAGTACTTC.

V and J are TRBV5-6 and TRBJ2-7; 7 nucleotides match TRBD1. J was trimmed by 0 bases and V by 4 bases; bases with no gene match: 10. CDR1 is SGHDT, CDR2 YYEEEE, per germline. The CDR3 loop spans 16 amino acids. DNA of the CDR3: TGTGCCAGCAGCCCGACTCCACAGGGGTACTCCTACGAGCAGTACTTC. Translated, it gives CASSPTPQGYSYEQYF.

This rearrangement joins TRBV6-1 to TRBJ1-3, with 9 bases that match TRBD1. The trim removed 5 bases at V and 2 bases at J, leaving 4 bases unmatched. The CDR3 consists of 15 residues. Germline CDR1 is MNHNS and CDR2 is SASEGT. The CDR3 sequence is CASSSYRGPGNTIYF. In DNA, the CDR3 is TGTGCCAGCAGTTCGTACAGGGGGCCTGGAAACACCATATATTTT.

The chain couples TRBV27 to TRBJ1-5, with TRBD1 as a possible D gene (5 bases). Trimming pared 4 bases from V and 0 bases from J, leaving 13 bases between. CDR1 is MNHEY, CDR2 SMNVEV, per germline (reference sequence). The CDR3 consists of 16 residues. The CDR3 DNA sequence: TGTGCCAGCAGTTCTCGGGGCGAGTATAGCAATCAGCCCCAGCATTTT. Its protein product is CASSSRGEYSNQPQHF.

This chain connects TRBV5-1 to TRBJ2-5, with D perhaps matching TRBD2 (6 bases). With 0 bases removed from V and 4 bases from J, the gap between germline ends came to 10 bases. The germline gives CDR1 SGHRS, CDR2 YFSETQ. This CDR3 has 14 amino acids. The CDR3 sequence is CASSLGRAPETQYF. CDR3 sequence (DNA): TGCGCCAGCAGCTTGGGGAGGGCCCCAGAGACCCAGTACTTC.

The gene calls are TRBV2 and TRBJ1-1; no firm D call. Germline V gives CDR1 SNHLY, CDR2 FYNNEI. Trimming stripped 5 bases from V and 4 bases from J, with 11 bases between. The CDR3 totals 13 residues. The CDR3 DNA is TGTGCCAGCAGTCAGGATTTAGGCACTGAAGCTTTCTTT. It encodes CASSQDLGTEAFF.

This clone was observed a handful of times. V and J are TRBV10-1 and TRBJ2-2, with unresolved D. With 6 bases removed from V and 3 bases from J, the gap between germline ends came to 5 bases. CDR1 is WNHNN and CDR2 is SYGVQD in the germline V gene (reference sequence). This CDR3 spans 12 amino acids. The CDR3 DNA is TGCGCCAGCAGGACGGACACCGGGGAGCTGTTTTTT. Its protein is CASRTDTGELFF.

The rearrangement uses TRBV9 and TRBJ2-5; D may be TRBD1 or TRBD2 (5 bases each). Trimming pared 4 bases from V and 2 bases from J, leaving 9 bases between. The germline V gene encodes CDR1 SGDLS and CDR2 YYNGEE. The CDR3 loop spans 13 amino acids. The CDR3 sequence: CASSSGPQETQYF. The CDR3 nucleotides read TGTGCCAGCAGCTCGGGACCTCAAGAGACCCAGTACTTC.

This clone appeared a few times. Written as DNA, the CDR3 is TGCGCCAGCAGCCCAGGACAAAACACTGAAGCTTTCTTT. Protein: CASSPGQNTEAFF. This chain links TRBV5-1 with TRBJ1-1; possible D gene TRBD1, 5 bases. The CDR3 is 13 residues long. Germline CDR1 is SGHRS and CDR2 is YFSETQ. The V end lost 4 bases, the J end lost 2 bases, and 9 bases lay between the germline ends.

V and J are TRBV5-1 and TRBJ1-3; the match to TRBD1 covers 7 bases. The CDR3 consists of 16 residues. V lost 4 bases and J lost 4; bases outside the gene matches: 11. The germline gives CDR1 SGHRS, CDR2 YFSETQ. Here the CDR3 DNA reads TGCGCCAGCAGCGTAACAACCGGGACAGCCGGAAACACCATATATTTT. It encodes CASSVTTGTAGNTIYF.

As concerns this clone: The sample contains more than one DNA sequence encoding this CDR3. CDR3 nucleotides: TGTGCCAGCAGCGTACTCACAGATACGCAGTATTTT. It specifies CASSVLTDTQYF. The rearrangement links TRBV9 to TRBJ2-3; D is ambiguous. V was pared by 1 base and J by 2 bases, with 2 bases between. Germline V gives CDR1 SGDLS, CDR2 YYNGEE. CDR3 length: 12 amino acids.

V is TRBV7-9 and J is TRBJ1-2; unclear D gene. The CDR3 spans 13 residues. The germline V gene encodes CDR1 SEHNR and CDR2 FQNEAQ (reference sequence). Trimming took off 1 base at V and 4 bases at J, with 7 bases between the two ends. CDR3 protein: CASSLEPAYGYTF. The CDR3 bases are TGTGCCAGCAGCTTAGAACCCGCCTATGGCTACACCTTC.